This section outlines one T cell receptor (beta chain) sequence together with its context. The antigen remains unidentified. These data are taken from a study of graft-versus-host responses after intestinal transplantation. About the study: Recipients were given multivisceral, liver-intestinal, or isolated intestinal transplants.

CDR3 size: 14 residues. The V and J ends lost 5 bases and 0 bases respectively, with 8 bases between them. Germline CDR1 SEHNR, CDR2 FQNEAQ (reference sequence). Whole-study results and caveats: GvH clonotypes were identified within recipient marrow, with a subset emerging first in ileum or blood.

Profiling relied on immunoSEQ multiplex PCR, and the TCRdb table lists in-frame clones only, not all of them. The repertoire consists of tens of thousands of clones, with 90% to 95% occurring once and the leading ten covering less than 0.6%. This TCR was sampled from a human donor who received an intestinal transplant. The rearrangement links TRBV7-9 to TRBJ1-3; TRBD1 might be the D (6 bases). Material: unstimulated CD8+ T cells sorted from spleen or lymph node cells, obtained before intestinal transplant. CDR3 nucleotide sequence: TGTGCCAGCAGCGGGACACTCTCTGGAAACACCATATATTTT. Protein product: CASSGTLSGNTIYF.